What follows are 26 T cell receptor beta chains derived from one specimen sequenced in a study of Ad26.COV2.S vaccination and SARS-CoV-2 variants. Using immunoSEQ multiplex PCR, the repertoire was profiled, and TCRdb retains in-frame clones only, with some absent. Here the sample spans about 400,000 clones, about 88% being singletons. Treatment defined: about 20 received Ad26.COV2.S at low or high dose, single or two shots; about 5 received placebo; per-sample allocation not given. Sample collection was performed on day 63 after the first vaccine or placebo injection. The sample here was peripheral blood, taken in a trial of Ad26.COV2.S vaccine versus placebo. These receptors all stem from a person aged 18-60 years who received the Ad26.COV2.S COVID-19 vaccine or a placebo.

J is TRBJ1-6 and V is TRBV19; no definite D call. This CDR3 is 16 amino acids long. The germline V gene encodes CDR1 LNHDA and CDR2 SQIVND (reference sequence). V lost 6 bases and J lost 10, with 22 bases in between. CDR3 in DNA: TGTGCCAGTAGAGTAGGCAGTCGTATTGTCGAATCACCCCTCCACTTT. Protein product: CASRVGSRIVESPLHF.

V usage is TRBV10-2 and J usage is TRBJ2-3, with TRBD1 matching over 8 bases. V lost 7 bases and J lost 5; bases outside the gene matches: 11. This CDR3 has 15 residues. Per the germline V gene, CDR1 is WSHSY and CDR2 is SAAADI. CDR3 nucleotide sequence: TGCGCCAGCAAGAAAACAGGGGGTGGGGTAGATACGCAGTATTTT. Its protein product is CASKKTGGGVDTQYF.

This chain uses TRBV6-5 with TRBJ1-2; a possible D gene is TRBD1 (6 bases). Germline V gives CDR1 MNHEY, CDR2 SVGAGI. The CDR3 covers 12 residues. Trimming removed 6 bases from V and 3 bases from J, with 8 bases in between. CDR3: CASRYRDYGYTF. The DNA of the CDR3 is TGTGCCAGCAGGTACAGGGACTATGGCTACACCTTC.

The rearrangement uses TRBV12-3 or TRBV12-4 and TRBJ1-1, with D unclear. The CDR3 spans 12 residues. Between the trimmed V and J ends, which lost 6 bases and 7 bases, there was a span of 12 bases. The CDR3, as DNA: TGTGCCAGCAGCTCCGACACCAATGAAGCTTTCTTT. Its translation: CASSSDTNEAFF.

V and J are TRBV18 and TRBJ1-1; D gene unclear. CDR1 and CDR2 (germline): KGHSH, LQKENI. The CDR3 length is 13 residues. Trimming stripped 1 base from V and 6 bases from J, with 9 bases between. This CDR3 is CASSPLPDSEAFF. In nucleotides, the CDR3 is TGTGCCAGCTCACCACTTCCAGATTCTGAAGCTTTCTTT.

The chain couples TRBV5-6 to TRBJ2-5; D is unclear. The V end lost 0 bases, the J end lost 2 bases, and 23 bases lay between the germline ends. The CDR3 length is 19 residues. CDR1 and CDR2 from the germline V gene are SGHDT and YYEEEE. In nucleotides, the CDR3 is TGTGCCAGCAGCTTGGTGCCCACAGTATCACTTCTCCATCAAGAGACCCAGTACTTC. Protein sequence: CASSLVPTVSLLHQETQYF.

The chain employs TRBV7-6 and TRBJ2-1; 8 nucleotides match TRBD1. The V segment lost 4 bases and the J segment 9 bases; nucleotides outside the gene matches: 11. This CDR3 spans 15 amino acids. Germline V CDR1 and CDR2: SGHVS, FNYEAQ. CDR3 loop: CASSYRIQGAGEQFF. CDR3 nucleotides: TGTGCCAGCAGCTACAGGATCCAGGGGGCGGGTGAGCAGTTCTTC.

The sample holds one count of this clone. The chain recombines TRBV28 with TRBJ1-3; no clear D. Trimming took 3 bases from V and 0 from J, leaving 6 bases between them. The CDR3 has 14 amino acids. In germline, CDR1 is MDHEN, CDR2 SYDVKM. The CDR3 nucleotides are TGTGCCAGCAGTTTGCGCGCCTCTGGAAACACCATATATTTT. This encodes CASSLRASGNTIYF.

The chain uses TRBV5-4 and TRBJ2-2; TRBD2 matches 7 bases. The trim removed 5 bases at V and 4 bases at J, leaving 14 bases unmatched. Germline V CDR1 and CDR2: SGHNT, YYREEE (reference sequence). The CDR3 has 17 amino acids. The CDR3 loop is CASRPAMGGRTTGELFF. CDR3 sequence (DNA): TGTGCCAGCAGGCCCGCAATGGGCGGGAGAACCACCGGGGAGCTGTTTTTT.

V and J are TRBV6-5 and TRBJ1-1; 8 nucleotides line up with TRBD1. Trimming at V came to 10 bases and at J to 1 base, leaving 2 bases not matched to a gene. The CDR3 has 12 amino acids. Germline CDR1 MNHEY, CDR2 SVGAGI. CDR3 residues: CAIGQGNTEAFF. CDR3 bases: TGTGCCATTGGACAGGGGAACACTGAAGCTTTCTTT.

This chain connects TRBV19 to TRBJ1-5, with D unresolved. Germline V CDR1 and CDR2: LNHDA, SQIVND (reference sequence). The CDR3 contains 14 residues. The V and J ends lost 1 base and 2 bases respectively, with 6 bases between them. Here the CDR3 reads CASSIVAGNQPQHF. CDR3 in DNA: TGTGCCAGTAGTATAGTAGCGGGCAATCAGCCCCAGCATTTT.

The chain recombines TRBV3-1 (or the pseudogene TRBV3-2) with TRBJ2-1, with D hard to call. The CDR3 extends over 13 amino acids. V lost 3 bases, J lost 12 bases, and 15 bases lay in between. Per the germline V gene, CDR1 is LGHDT and CDR2 is YNNKEL (reference sequence). The CDR3 reads CASSHMDQLGQFF. The CDR3 DNA sequence: TGTGCCAGCAGCCATATGGACCAATTGGGGCAGTTCTTC.

This rearrangement joins TRBV6-6 to TRBJ1-2; 7 bases fit TRBD1. V was pared by 6 bases and J by 3 bases, with 1 base of the junction left unmatched. The CDR3 totals 12 residues. Germline CDR1 MNHNY, CDR2 SVGAGI (reference sequence). CDR3 bases: TGTGCCAGCAGAGGGGGCGACTATGGCTACACCTTC. This gives the protein CASRGGDYGYTF.

The rearrangement joins TRBV11-3 to TRBJ2-2; the D gene could be TRBD1 or TRBD2 (7 bases each). The CDR3 has 17 residues. The V end lost 4 bases, the J end lost 4 bases, and 19 bases lay between the germline ends. Germline V CDR1 and CDR2: SGHNT, YENEEA. Written as DNA, the CDR3 is TGTGCCAGCAGCTGGGGAGGGGGCAGAACAAGCACCGGGGAGCTGTTTTTT. Translation gives CASSWGGGRTSTGELFF.

The V gene is TRBV3-1 (or the pseudogene TRBV3-2), the J gene TRBJ2-5; 8 bases align to TRBD1. There are 14 residues in the CDR3. Germline CDR1 LGHDT, CDR2 YNNKEL (reference sequence). With V trimmed by 5 bases and J by 1 base, 3 bases remained unmatched. The CDR3 loop reads CASSYRGAQETQYF. The CDR3 DNA follows: TGTGCCAGCAGCTACAGGGGGGCCCAAGAGACCCAGTACTTC.

V and J are TRBV19 and TRBJ1-1, with 8 bases that match TRBD1. Per germline, CDR1 LNHDA and CDR2 SQIVND (reference sequence). The CDR3 runs 15 residues. V shed 4 bases and J 2 bases; nucleotides not matched to a gene: 6. CDR3 region: CASSKQGDANTEAFF. Here the CDR3 DNA reads TGTGCCAGTAGTAAACAGGGGGACGCCAACACTGAAGCTTTCTTT.

The chain links TRBV28 to TRBJ2-7; tentatively, D is TRBD1 (6 bases). CDR3 length: 13 residues. Germline V gene lookup returns CDR1 MDHEN and CDR2 SYDVKM. V was clipped by 9 bases and J by 1 base, with 13 bases between them. The CDR3 DNA sequence: TGTGCCAGTTGTGGGGGCGAATCCTACGAGCAGTACTTC. It yields the protein CASCGGESYEQYF.

The chain is built from TRBV5-1 and TRBJ2-1; no clear D gene. The germline V gene has CDR1 SGHRS and CDR2 YFSETQ. The CDR3 has 13 amino acids. The V gene lost 0 bases and the J gene lost 5 bases, with 6 bases spanning the gap. The CDR3 nucleotides read TGCGCCAGCAGCTTGGAGGAAAACAATGAGCAGTTCTTC. Encoded protein: CASSLEENNEQFF. The variable domain in full, with the rest retrieved from reference TRBV5-1 and TRBJ2-1, is KAGVTQTPRYLIKTRGQQVTLSCSPISGHRSVSWYQQTPGQGLQFLFEYFSETQRNKGNFPGRFSGRQFSNSRSEMNVSTLELGDSALYLCASSLEENNEQFFGPGTRLTVL.

Written as DNA, the CDR3 is TGTGCCAGCAGCCCTGGGACAGGGGGCTACGAGCAGTACTTC. Translation: CASSPGTGGYEQYF. The rearrangement uses TRBV7-6 and TRBJ2-7; 11 bases match TRBD1. The ends lost 5 bases at V and 3 bases at J; junction bases unmatched: 3. Germline V gene data show CDR1 as SGHVS and CDR2 as FNYEAQ. The CDR3 covers 14 residues.

With regard to this clone: The identical CDR3 is also encoded by other nucleotide sequences in the sample. The chain joins TRBV3-1 (or the pseudogene TRBV3-2) to TRBJ2-1; 10 nucleotides align to TRBD2. Per the germline V gene, CDR1 is LGHDT and CDR2 is YNNKEL (reference sequence). The CDR3 is made up of 14 amino acids. Trimming took 4 bases from V and 3 from J; bases not matched to a gene: 0. The CDR3 nucleotides read TGTGCCAGCAGCCGGACTAGCGGCTACAATGAGCAGTTCTTC. It is translated as CASSRTSGYNEQFF.

The chain combines TRBV19 with TRBJ2-1; 11 positions agree with TRBD2. CDR3 size: 16 residues. CDR1 is LNHDA, CDR2 SQIVND, per germline (reference sequence). The junction had 7 bases not matched to a gene; V was cut back by 5 bases and J by 4 bases. The CDR3 DNA reads TGTGCCAGTAGTGTGACCGGGACTAGCGGTTACAATGAGCAGTTCTTC. It is translated as CASSVTGTSGYNEQFF.

This chain joins TRBV9 and TRBJ2-3; 8 bases are a match to TRBD2. The germline CDR1 and CDR2 sequences are SGDLS and YYNGEE. This CDR3 region has 14 residues. After removal of 4 bases from V and 2 bases from J, the junction contained 3 bases not matched to a gene. CDR3 in amino acids: CASSPGLATDTQYF. CDR3 coding DNA: TGTGCCAGCAGCCCCGGACTAGCCACAGATACGCAGTATTTT.

The V gene is TRBV9, the J gene TRBJ2-5; D remains unclear. V lost 4 bases to trimming and J lost 7 bases, with 14 bases between them. Germline V gene lookup returns CDR1 SGDLS and CDR2 YYNGEE. The CDR3 runs to 13 residues. CDR3 nucleotides: TGTGCCAGCAGCCCCCCCTCTTCGTGGACCCAGTACTTC. It codes for CASSPPSSWTQYF.

In this sample, this clone turned up a few times. V gene TRBV14 combines with J gene TRBJ2-1, with 9 bases lining up with TRBD2. There are 14 residues in the CDR3. CDR1 and CDR2 from the germline V gene are SGHDN and FVKESK. The junction had 4 bases not matched to a gene; V was cut back by 4 bases and J by 6 bases. Written as DNA, the CDR3 is TGTGCCAGCAGCCCACGACTAGCGGCCAATGAGCAGTTCTTC. This gives the protein CASSPRLAANEQFF.

The chain couples TRBV5-1 to TRBJ2-7, with D perhaps TRBD2 (5 bases). Germline V gene data show CDR1 as SGHRS and CDR2 as YFSETQ. CDR3 length: 13 amino acids. The germline V and J ends were trimmed by 5 bases and 7 bases, with 16 bases remaining between them. CDR3 amino acids: CASSFGDLREQYF. CDR3 DNA: TGCGCCAGCAGTTTCGGGGATCTACGAGAGCAGTACTTC. Full variable domain (missing parts from reference TRBV5-1 and TRBJ2-7): KAGVTQTPRYLIKTRGQQVTLSCSPISGHRSVSWYQQTPGQGLQFLFEYFSETQRNKGNFPGRFSGRQFSNSRSEMNVSTLELGDSALYLCASSFGDLREQYFGPGTRLTVT.

Worth noting for this clone: At one of its ends the junction is not consistent with the germline gene, which may arise from a read error. The CDR3 spells CASSLAGVSNPSHF. DNA of the CDR3: TGCGCCAGCAGCTTGGCCGGCGTTTCTAACCCATCACACTTC. This chain uses TRBV5-1 with TRBJ2-7; D gene unclear. The length of the CDR3 is 14 residues. Germline V CDR1 and CDR2: SGHRS, YFSETQ.